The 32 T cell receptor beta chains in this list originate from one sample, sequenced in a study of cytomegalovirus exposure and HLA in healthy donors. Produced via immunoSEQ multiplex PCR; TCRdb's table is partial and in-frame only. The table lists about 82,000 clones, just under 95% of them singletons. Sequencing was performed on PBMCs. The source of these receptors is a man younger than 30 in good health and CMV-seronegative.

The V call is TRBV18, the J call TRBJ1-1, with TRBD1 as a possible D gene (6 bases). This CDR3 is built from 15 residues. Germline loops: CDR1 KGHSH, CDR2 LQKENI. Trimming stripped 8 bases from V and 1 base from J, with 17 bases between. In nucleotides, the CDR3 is TGTGCCAGCGTGGCGGGGGGCGCGGGGAACACTGAAGCTTTCTTT. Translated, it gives CASVAGGAGNTEAFF.

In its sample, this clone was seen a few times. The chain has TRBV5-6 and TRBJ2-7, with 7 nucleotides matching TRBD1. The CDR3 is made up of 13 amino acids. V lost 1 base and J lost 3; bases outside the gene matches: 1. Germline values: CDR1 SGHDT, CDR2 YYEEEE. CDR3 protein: CASSLSGGYEQYF. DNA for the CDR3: TGTGCCAGCAGCTTGTCAGGGGGCTACGAGCAGTACTTC.

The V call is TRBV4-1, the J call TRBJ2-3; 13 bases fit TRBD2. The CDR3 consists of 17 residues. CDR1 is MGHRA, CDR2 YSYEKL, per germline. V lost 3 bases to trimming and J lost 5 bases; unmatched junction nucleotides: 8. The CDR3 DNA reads TGCGCCAGCAGCCACCTAGGACTAGCGGGAGCTGAAGATACGCAGTATTTT. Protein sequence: CASSHLGLAGAEDTQYF.

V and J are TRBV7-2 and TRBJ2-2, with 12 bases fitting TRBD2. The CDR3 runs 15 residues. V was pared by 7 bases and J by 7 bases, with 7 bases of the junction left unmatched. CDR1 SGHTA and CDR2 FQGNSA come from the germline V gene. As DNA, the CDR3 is TGTGCCAGCACATGGACTAGCGGGAATATCGGGGAGCTGTTTTTT. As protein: CASTWTSGNIGELFF. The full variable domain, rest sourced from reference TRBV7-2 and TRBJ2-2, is GAGVSQSPSNKVTEKGKDVELRCDPISGHTALYWYRQSLGQGLEFLIYFQGNSAPDKSGLPSDRFSAERTGGSVSTLTIQRTQQEDSAVYLCASTWTSGNIGELFFGEGSRLTVL.

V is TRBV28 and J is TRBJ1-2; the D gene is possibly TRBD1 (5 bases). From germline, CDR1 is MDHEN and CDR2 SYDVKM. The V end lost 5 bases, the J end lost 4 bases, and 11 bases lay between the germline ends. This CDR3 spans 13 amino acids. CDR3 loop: CASSPDSIYGYTF. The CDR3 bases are TGTGCCAGCAGTCCCGACAGCATCTATGGCTACACCTTC.

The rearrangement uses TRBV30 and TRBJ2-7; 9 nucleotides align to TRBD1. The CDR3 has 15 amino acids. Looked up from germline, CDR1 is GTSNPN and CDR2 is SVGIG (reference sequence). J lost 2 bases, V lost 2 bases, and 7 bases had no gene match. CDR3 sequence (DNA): TGTGCCTGGAGTCTCCCGGGACAGGGACCCTACGAGCAGTACTTC. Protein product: CAWSLPGQGPYEQYF.

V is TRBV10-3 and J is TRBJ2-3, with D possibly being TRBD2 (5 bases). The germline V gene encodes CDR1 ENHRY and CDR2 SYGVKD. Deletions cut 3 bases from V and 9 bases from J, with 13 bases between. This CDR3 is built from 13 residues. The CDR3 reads CAISEEEGLTQYF. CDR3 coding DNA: TGTGCCATCAGTGAAGAAGAGGGTTTAACGCAGTATTTT.

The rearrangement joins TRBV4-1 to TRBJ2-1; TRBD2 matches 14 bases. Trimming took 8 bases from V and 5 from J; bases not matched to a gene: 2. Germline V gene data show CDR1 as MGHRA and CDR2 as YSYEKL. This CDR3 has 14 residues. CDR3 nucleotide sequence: TGCGCCAGCGGACTAGCGGGGGGCGACAATGAGCAGTTCTTC. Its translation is CASGLAGGDNEQFF.

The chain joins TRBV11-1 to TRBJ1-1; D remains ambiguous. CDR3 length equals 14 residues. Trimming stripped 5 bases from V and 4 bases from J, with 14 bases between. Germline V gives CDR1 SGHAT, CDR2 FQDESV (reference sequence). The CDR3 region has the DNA TGTGCCAGCAGCGGAGCGAGGGTTGGCACTGAAGCTTTCTTT. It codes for CASSGARVGTEAFF.

The chain's CDR3 is CASSLRREDTEAFF. In DNA form, the CDR3 reads TGCGCCAGCAGCTTGAGGAGGGAGGACACTGAAGCTTTCTTT. V gene TRBV5-1 combines with J gene TRBJ1-1; D unclear. The CDR3 is made up of 14 amino acids. Germline V gives CDR1 SGHRS, CDR2 YFSETQ. The V end was cut by 1 base, the J end by 3 bases, with 10 bases between.

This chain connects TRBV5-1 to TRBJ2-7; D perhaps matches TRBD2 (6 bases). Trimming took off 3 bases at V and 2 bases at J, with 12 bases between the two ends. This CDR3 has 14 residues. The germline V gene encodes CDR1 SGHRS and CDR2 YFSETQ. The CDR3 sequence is CASSSGTSAYEQYF. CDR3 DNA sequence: TGCGCCAGCAGCTCCGGGACTTCTGCCTACGAGCAGTACTTC.

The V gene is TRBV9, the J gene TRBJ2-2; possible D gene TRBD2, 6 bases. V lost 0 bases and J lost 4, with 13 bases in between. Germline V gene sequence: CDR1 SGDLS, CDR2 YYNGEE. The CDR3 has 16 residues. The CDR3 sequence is CASSVAGRRGTGELFF. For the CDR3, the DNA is TGTGCCAGCAGCGTAGCCGGGAGACGGGGCACCGGGGAGCTGTTTTTT. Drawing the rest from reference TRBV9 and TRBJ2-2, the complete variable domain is DSGVTQTPKHLITATGQRVTLRCSPRSGDLSVYWYQQSLDQGLQFLIQYYNGEERAKGNILERFSAQQFPDLHSELNLSSLELGDSALYFCASSVAGRRGTGELFFGEGSRLTVL.

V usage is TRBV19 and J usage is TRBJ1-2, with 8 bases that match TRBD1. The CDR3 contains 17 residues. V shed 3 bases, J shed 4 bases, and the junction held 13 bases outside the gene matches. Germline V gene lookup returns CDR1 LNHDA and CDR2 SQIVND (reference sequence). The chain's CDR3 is CASSISTGAGWGYGYTF. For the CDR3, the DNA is TGTGCCAGTAGTATCTCGACAGGGGCTGGTTGGGGCTATGGCTACACCTTC.

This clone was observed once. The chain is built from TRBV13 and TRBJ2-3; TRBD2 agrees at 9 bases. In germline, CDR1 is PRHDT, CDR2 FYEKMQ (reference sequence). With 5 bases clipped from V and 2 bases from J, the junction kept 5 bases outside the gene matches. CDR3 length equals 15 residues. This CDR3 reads CASSPRTSVTDTQYF. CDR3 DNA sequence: TGTGCCAGCAGCCCGAGGACTAGCGTCACAGATACGCAGTATTTT.

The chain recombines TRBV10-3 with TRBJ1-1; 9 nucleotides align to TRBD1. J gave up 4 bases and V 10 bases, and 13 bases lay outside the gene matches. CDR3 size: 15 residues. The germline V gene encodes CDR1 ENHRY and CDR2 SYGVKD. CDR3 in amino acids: CATASGQGSGTEAFF. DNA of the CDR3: TGTGCCACCGCCAGCGGACAGGGGTCCGGCACTGAAGCTTTCTTT.

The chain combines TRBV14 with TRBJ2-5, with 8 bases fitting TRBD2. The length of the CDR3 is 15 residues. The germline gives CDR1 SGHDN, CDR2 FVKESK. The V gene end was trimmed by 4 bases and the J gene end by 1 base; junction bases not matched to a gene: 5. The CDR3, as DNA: TGTGCCAGCAGCCTATGGCGGGGGGTCCAAGAGACCCAGTACTTC. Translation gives CASSLWRGVQETQYF.

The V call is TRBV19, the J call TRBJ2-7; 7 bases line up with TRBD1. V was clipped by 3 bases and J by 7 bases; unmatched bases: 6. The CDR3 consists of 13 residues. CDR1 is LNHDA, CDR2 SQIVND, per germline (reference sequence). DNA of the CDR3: TGTGCCAGTAGTATGGGACAGCCCTGGGAGCAGTACTTC. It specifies CASSMGQPWEQYF.

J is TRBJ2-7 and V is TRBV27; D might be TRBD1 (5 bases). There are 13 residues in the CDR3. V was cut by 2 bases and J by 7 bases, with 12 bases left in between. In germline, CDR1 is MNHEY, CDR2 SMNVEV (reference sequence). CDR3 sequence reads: CASSLLAGREQYF. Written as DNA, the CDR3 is TGTGCCAGCAGTTTACTGGCAGGGCGGGAGCAGTACTTC.

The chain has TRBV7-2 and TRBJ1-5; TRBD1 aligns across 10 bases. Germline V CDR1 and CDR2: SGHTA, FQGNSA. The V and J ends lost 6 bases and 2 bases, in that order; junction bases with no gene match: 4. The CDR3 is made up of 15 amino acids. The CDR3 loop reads CASRAGTGGNQPQHF. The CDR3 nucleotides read TGTGCCAGCAGGGCGGGGACAGGGGGCAATCAGCCCCAGCATTTT.

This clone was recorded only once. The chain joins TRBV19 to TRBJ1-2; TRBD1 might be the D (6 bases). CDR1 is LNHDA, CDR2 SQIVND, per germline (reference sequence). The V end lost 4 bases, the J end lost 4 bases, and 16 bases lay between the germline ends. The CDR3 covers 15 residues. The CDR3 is CASSKTGLLGYGYTF. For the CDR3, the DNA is TGTGCCAGTAGTAAGACAGGTCTCCTGGGCTATGGCTACACCTTC.

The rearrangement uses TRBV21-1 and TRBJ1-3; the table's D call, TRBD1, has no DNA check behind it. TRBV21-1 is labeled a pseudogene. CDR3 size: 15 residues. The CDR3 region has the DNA TGTGCCAGCAGCAAAGGGGTACAGGCAGGAAACACCATATATTTT. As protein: CASSKGVQAGNTIYF.

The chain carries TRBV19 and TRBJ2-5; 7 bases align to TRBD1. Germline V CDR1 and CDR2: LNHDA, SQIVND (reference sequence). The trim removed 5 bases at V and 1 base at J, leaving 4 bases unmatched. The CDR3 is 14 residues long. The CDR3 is CASSSGQSQETQYF. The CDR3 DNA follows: TGTGCCAGTAGTTCGGGACAGTCCCAAGAGACCCAGTACTTC.

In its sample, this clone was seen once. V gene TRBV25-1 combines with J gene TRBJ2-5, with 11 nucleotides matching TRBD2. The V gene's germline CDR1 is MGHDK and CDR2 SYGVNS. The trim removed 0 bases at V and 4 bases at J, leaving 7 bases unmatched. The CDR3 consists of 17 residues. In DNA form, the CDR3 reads TGTGCCAGCAGTGAATATCGTAGCGGGAGGGCCGCAGAGACCCAGTACTTC. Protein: CASSEYRSGRAAETQYF. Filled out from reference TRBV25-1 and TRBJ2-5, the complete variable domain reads EADIYQTPRYLVIGTGKKITLECSQTMGHDKMYWYQQDPGMELHLIHYSYGVNSTEKGDLSSESTVSRIRTEHFPLTLESARPSHTSQYLCASSEYRSGRAAETQYFGPGTRLLVL.

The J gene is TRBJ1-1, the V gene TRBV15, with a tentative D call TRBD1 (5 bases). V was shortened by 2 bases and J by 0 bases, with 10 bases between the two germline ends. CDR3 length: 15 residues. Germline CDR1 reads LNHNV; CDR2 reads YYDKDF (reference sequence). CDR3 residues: CATSRTQALNTEAFF. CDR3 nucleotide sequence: TGTGCCACCAGCAGAACACAGGCGCTGAACACTGAAGCTTTCTTT.

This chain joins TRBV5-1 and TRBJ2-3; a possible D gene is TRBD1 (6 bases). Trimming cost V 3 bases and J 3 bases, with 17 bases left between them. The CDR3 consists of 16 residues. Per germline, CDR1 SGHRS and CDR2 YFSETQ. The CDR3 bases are TGCGCCAGCAGCTCCTCCGGGACAACCGCTACAGATACGCAGTATTTT. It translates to CASSSSGTTATDTQYF. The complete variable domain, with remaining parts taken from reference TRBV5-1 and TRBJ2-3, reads KAGVTQTPRYLIKTRGQQVTLSCSPISGHRSVSWYQQTPGQGLQFLFEYFSETQRNKGNFPGRFSGRQFSNSRSEMNVSTLELGDSALYLCASSSSGTTATDTQYFGPGTRLTVL.

The CDR3 coding sequence is TGCGCCAGCAGCTTGGACAGGGGAGAAATAGAAACTGAAGCTTTCTTT. Amino acids: CASSLDRGEIETEAFF. The J gene is TRBJ1-1, the V gene TRBV5-1; 7 bases align to TRBD1. With V trimmed by 0 bases and J by 5 bases, 10 bases remained unmatched. The germline CDR1 and CDR2 sequences are SGHRS and YFSETQ. The CDR3 sequence is 16 residues long.

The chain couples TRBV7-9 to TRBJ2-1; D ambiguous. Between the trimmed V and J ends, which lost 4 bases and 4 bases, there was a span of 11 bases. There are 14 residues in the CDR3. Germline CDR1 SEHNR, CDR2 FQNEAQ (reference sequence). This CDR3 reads CASSSKTRYNEQFF. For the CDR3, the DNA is TGTGCCAGCAGCTCAAAGACCAGGTACAATGAGCAGTTCTTC.

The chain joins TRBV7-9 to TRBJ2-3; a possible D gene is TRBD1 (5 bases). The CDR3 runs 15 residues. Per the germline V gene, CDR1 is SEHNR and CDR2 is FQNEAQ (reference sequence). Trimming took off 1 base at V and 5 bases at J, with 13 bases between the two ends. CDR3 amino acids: CASSLVDSRRDTQYF. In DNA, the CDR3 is TGTGCCAGCAGCTTAGTTGACAGCCGCCGAGATACGCAGTATTTT.

The CDR3: CASSEFGRGLYGYTF. The CDR3 DNA reads TGTGCCAGCAGTGAATTCGGCAGGGGGCTCTATGGCTACACCTTC. The chain is built from TRBV25-1 and TRBJ1-2; 8 bases agree with TRBD1. The V gene end was trimmed by 1 base and the J gene end by 4 bases; junction bases not matched to a gene: 5. Germline CDR1 MGHDK, CDR2 SYGVNS. The CDR3 has 15 amino acids.

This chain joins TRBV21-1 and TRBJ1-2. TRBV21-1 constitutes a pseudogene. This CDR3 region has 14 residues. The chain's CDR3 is CASSARTWTSGYTF. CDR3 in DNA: TGTGCCAGCAGCGCCCGAACTTGGACTAGTGGCTACACCTTC.

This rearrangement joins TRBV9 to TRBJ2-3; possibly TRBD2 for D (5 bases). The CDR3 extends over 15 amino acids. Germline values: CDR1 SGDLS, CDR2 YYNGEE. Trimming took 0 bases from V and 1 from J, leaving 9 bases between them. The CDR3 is CASSVEEAGTDTQYF. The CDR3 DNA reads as TGTGCCAGCAGCGTAGAGGAGGCGGGCACAGATACGCAGTATTTT.

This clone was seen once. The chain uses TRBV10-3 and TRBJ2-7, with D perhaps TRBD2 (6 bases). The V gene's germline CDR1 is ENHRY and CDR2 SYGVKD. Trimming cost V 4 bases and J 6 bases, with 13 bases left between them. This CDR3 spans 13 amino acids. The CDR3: CAISVGMGGEQYF. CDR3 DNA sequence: TGTGCCATCAGTGTGGGGATGGGGGGCGAGCAGTACTTC.